The entry below describes one T cell receptor (beta chain). V lost 4 bases to trimming and J lost 4 bases; unmatched junction nucleotides: 7. Germline CDR1 SGHRS, CDR2 YFSETQ. The CDR3 runs 14 residues. This sample is part of a study of blood T cell repertoires in COVID-19. For the study at large: T cells, B-cell-depleted T cells, or PBMCs supplied cDNA or gDNA.

TCRdb's copy holds only in-frame clones and misses some; the assay was immunoSEQ multiplex PCR. The data show some 270,000 clones, around 90% seen once. Seattle participants joined during active infection and were tracked over time. The sequenced sample consisted of peripheral blood. The chain joins TRBV5-1 to TRBJ1-1; 7 bases line up with TRBD1. The receptor's source is a woman aged 60-75 years with COVID-19, enrolled during active disease. The CDR3 DNA sequence: TGCGCCAGCAGCACACTGACAGGGTCCACTGAAGCTTTCTTT. This encodes CASSTLTGSTEAFF.